The TCR beta chain described here comes from a study of blood T cell repertoires in COVID-19. Turning to the study itself: Nucleic acid was either cDNA or gDNA, and it came from T cells, B-cell-depleted T cells, or PBMCs.

Under the authors' procedure: Nucleated cell counts were estimated from reference gene primer amplification. Profiled with immunoSEQ multiplex PCR; TCRdb holds only in-frame clones, not every one. That table furnishes V, J and clone size, whereas the DNA furnished D and trimming. This sample has approximately 170,000 clones, with around nine tenths found just once. Trimming took 2 bases from V and 5 from J; bases not matched to a gene: 7. The germline V gene has CDR1 SGHTS and CDR2 YDEGEE. The CDR3 has 14 amino acids. Sample: peripheral blood. The chain has TRBV5-8 and TRBJ2-7, with 7 bases aligning to TRBD2. This sequence originates from a man between 65 and 79 years old with acute or convalescent COVID-19. The CDR3 coding sequence is TGTGCCAGCAGCTTAATGCCTAGCGGTGACGAGCAGTACTTC. Amino acids: CASSLMPSGDEQYF.